This TCR beta chain was identified during a study of long-term antiretroviral therapy in people with HIV. Researchers report immunoSEQ v3.0 was run at survey level. Only in-frame clones appear in the TCRdb table, and some are missing; sequencing was by immunoSEQ multiplex PCR. The table records approximately 35,000 clones, approximately 95% of them present only once. This TCR derives from a woman aged 50 to 60 with HIV. This specimen consisted of unsorted PBMCs, obtained around 5.3 years after starting antiretroviral therapy.

CDR3 coding DNA: TGCGCCAGCAGCCGGGACGGCTACGAGCAGTACTTC. This gives the protein CASSRDGYEQYF. This chain uses TRBV5-1 with TRBJ2-7; possibly TRBD1 or TRBD2 for D (5 bases each). CDR3 length: 12 amino acids. Germline V gives CDR1 SGHRS, CDR2 YFSETQ. V was shortened by 4 bases and J by 3 bases, with 8 bases between the two germline ends. Variable domain in full (rest from reference TRBV5-1 and TRBJ2-7): KAGVTQTPRYLIKTRGQQVTLSCSPISGHRSVSWYQQTPGQGLQFLFEYFSETQRNKGNFPGRFSGRQFSNSRSEMNVSTLELGDSALYLCASSRDGYEQYFGPGTRLTVT.